The rows below give T cell receptor beta chains drawn from one sample of a study of cytomegalovirus exposure and HLA in healthy donors. TCRdb's copy holds only in-frame clones and misses some; the assay was immunoSEQ multiplex PCR. This sample has 110,000 or so clones; 70% to 90% occur once, and the top ten carry 1.5% to 2%. Sequencing input: PBMCs. The receptors shown here come from a man between 35 and 55 years old in good health and CMV-seronegative. CDR3s include the opening cysteine and the closing phenylalanine or tryptophan. Fields, in order: D gene, clone size, J gene, V gene, CDR3 protein, CDR3 DNA. A D gene is named only where the DNA matches it firmly. The listing skips clone size in some rows; elsewhere it reads once, few, many or a size class.

D gene: NA; clone size: NA; J gene: TRBJ1-1; V gene: TRBV5-1; CDR3 protein: CASSFLGSLRTEAFF; CDR3 DNA: TGCGCCAGCAGCTTCTTGGGGAGTCTGAGGACTGAAGCTTTCTTT
D gene: NA; clone size: few; J gene: TRBJ2-2; V gene: TRBV2; CDR3 protein: CASARAIGTGELFF; CDR3 DNA: TGTGCCAGCGCCAGGGCTATTGGGACCGGGGAGCTGTTTTTT
D gene: NA; clone size: once; J gene: TRBJ2-1; V gene: TRBV9; CDR3 protein: CASSADHREYNEQFF; CDR3 DNA: TGTGCCAGCAGCGCGGACCACAGGGAATACAATGAGCAGTTCTTC
D gene: NA; clone size: NA; J gene: TRBJ2-2; V gene: TRBV5-1; CDR3 protein: CASSLDSPNTGELFF; CDR3 DNA: TGCGCCAGCAGCTTGGATAGCCCGAACACCGGGGAGCTGTTTTTT
D gene: NA; clone size: NA; J gene: TRBJ2-7; V gene: TRBV7-8; CDR3 protein: CASSILDSGEQYF; CDR3 DNA: TGTGCCAGCAGCATTCTAGACTCCGGGGAGCAGTACTTC
D gene: TRBD1; clone size: NA; J gene: TRBJ1-4; V gene: TRBV5-4; CDR3 protein: CASSSARTGGDEKLFF; CDR3 DNA: TGTGCCAGCAGCTCCGCCCGGACAGGGGGAGATGAAAAACTGTTTTTT
D gene: NA; clone size: NA; J gene: TRBJ2-7; V gene: TRBV6-1; CDR3 protein: CASSPRGGATYEQYF; CDR3 DNA: TGTGCCAGCAGTCCCAGAGGCGGGGCCACCTACGAGCAGTACTTC
D gene: NA; clone size: once; J gene: TRBJ1-3; V gene: TRBV6-5; CDR3 protein: CASRQGSGNTIYF; CDR3 DNA: TGTGCCAGCAGGCAGGGGAGTGGAAACACCATATATTTT
D gene: TRBD2; clone size: once; J gene: TRBJ2-7; V gene: TRBV5-1; CDR3 protein: CASSLAVTSGRRSSYEQYF; CDR3 DNA: TGCGCCAGCAGCTTGGCCGTGACTAGCGGGAGGAGGAGCTCCTACGAGCAGTACTTC
D gene: TRBD1; clone size: NA; J gene: TRBJ1-2; V gene: TRBV27; CDR3 protein: CASSREARTWDRGLYGYTF; CDR3 DNA: TGTGCCAGCAGTCGCGAGGCCCGAACCTGGGACAGGGGGCTTTATGGCTACACCTTC
D gene: TRBD1; clone size: NA; J gene: TRBJ2-1; V gene: TRBV5-5; CDR3 protein: CASRQQGDPYNEQFF; CDR3 DNA: TGTGCCAGCAGACAACAGGGGGACCCATACAATGAGCAGTTCTTC
D gene: NA; clone size: NA; J gene: TRBJ2-1; V gene: TRBV19; CDR3 protein: CASSIGSLRREAYNEQFF; CDR3 DNA: TGTGCCAGTAGTATAGGCTCTTTGCGGCGGGAAGCCTACAATGAGCAGTTCTTC
D gene: NA; clone size: NA; J gene: TRBJ2-7; V gene: TRBV7-2; CDR3 protein: CASSISGTYEQYF; CDR3 DNA: TGTGCCAGCAGCATTAGCGGAACCTACGAGCAGTACTTC
D gene: NA; clone size: NA; J gene: TRBJ1-2; V gene: TRBV10-1; CDR3 protein: CASSESFRVSYGYTF; CDR3 DNA: TGCGCCAGCAGTGAGAGTTTCAGGGTTAGCTATGGCTACACCTTC
D gene: TRBD2; clone size: NA; J gene: TRBJ2-1; V gene: TRBV14; CDR3 protein: CASSQGSGRASNEQFF; CDR3 DNA: TGTGCCAGCAGCCAAGGAAGCGGGAGGGCGAGCAATGAGCAGTTCTTC
D gene: NA; clone size: NA; J gene: TRBJ1-2; V gene: TRBV7-2; CDR3 protein: CASSLVGVYGYTF; CDR3 DNA: TGTGCCAGCAGCTTGGTAGGGGTCTATGGCTACACCTTC